One sample yielded the 24 T cell receptor beta chains listed below, sequenced in a study of CD8 T cells in ankylosing spondylitis. The antigens for these receptors are not known. Study-wide results and caveats: A motif in TCR beta, a set of eight highly homologous variants, appeared characteristic of ankylosing spondylitis blood.

TCRdb redid the calling of the 5' RACE reads with MiXCR, one entry per CDR3 protein. The table shows about 330,000 distinct CDR3 sequences, with 7% to 9% occurring only once. Sequencing input: blood, either unsorted or a sorted T cell fraction (not recorded which). The source of these receptors is a male donor with ankylosing spondylitis.

The rearrangement links TRBV5-4 to TRBJ2-2; D gene ambiguous. The germline gives CDR1 SGHNT, CDR2 YYREEE (reference sequence). This CDR3 has 14 residues. V was pared by 3 bases and J by 3 bases, with 9 bases between. The DNA for the CDR3 is TGTGCCAGCAGCTGGTACACCCACACCGGGGAGCTGTTTTTT. Residues: CASSWYTHTGELFF. Using reference TRBV5-4 and TRBJ2-2 for the parts outside the CDR3, the full variable domain is ETGVTQSPTHLIKTRGQQVTLRCSSQSGHNTVSWYQQALGQGPQFIFQYYREEENGRGNFPPRFSGLQFPNYSSELNVNALELDDSALYLCASSWYTHTGELFFGEGSRLTVL.

This clonotype was picked up a small number of times. This chain links TRBV5-4 with TRBJ2-3; D call uncertain. The germline V and J ends were trimmed by 6 bases and 1 base, with 12 bases remaining between them. This CDR3 spans 14 amino acids. The germline gives CDR1 SGHNT, CDR2 YYREEE (reference sequence). The CDR3, as DNA: TGTGCCAGCAAAGTAAGCCTCGGCACAGATACGCAGTATTTT. Translating it yields CASKVSLGTDTQYF. Together with reference TRBV5-4 and TRBJ2-3, the CDR3 gives the full variable domain: ETGVTQSPTHLIKTRGQQVTLRCSSQSGHNTVSWYQQALGQGPQFIFQYYREEENGRGNFPPRFSGLQFPNYSSELNVNALELDDSALYLCASKVSLGTDTQYFGPGTRLTVL.

V and J are TRBV6-2 or TRBV6-3 and TRBJ2-2; possibly TRBD1 or TRBD2 for D (5 bases each). The CDR3 covers 12 residues. Germline assignment: CDR1 MNHEY and CDR2 SVGEGT. V was clipped by 7 bases and J by 6 bases, with 9 bases between them. DNA of the CDR3: TGTGCCAGCACTTTGGGGGCCGGGGAGCTGTTTTTT. This sequence encodes CASTLGAGELFF.

This clonotype was found a few times. The rearrangement joins TRBV7-2 to TRBJ2-7; TRBD1 agrees at 7 bases. The CDR3 has 13 amino acids. Germline CDR1 reads SGHTA; CDR2 reads FQGNSA. V shed 0 bases, J shed 9 bases, and the junction held 5 bases outside the gene matches. CDR3 in amino acids: CASSLAGTVRQYF. CDR3 coding DNA: TGTGCCAGCAGCTTAGCAGGGACAGTACGGCAGTACTTC.

The chain employs TRBV7-2 and TRBJ2-1; D might be TRBD2 (5 bases). This CDR3 contains 15 residues. The V end was cut by 3 bases, the J end by 7 bases, with 16 bases between. In germline, CDR1 is SGHTA, CDR2 FQGNSA. The CDR3 nucleotides are TGTGCCAGCAGCTTCTTTCGCGGTCCGGGGAATGAGCAGTTCTTC. Amino acid sequence: CASSFFRGPGNEQFF.

V usage is TRBV20-1 and J usage is TRBJ2-3, with a possible D match to TRBD2 (6 bases). Trimming took 0 bases from V and 4 from J, leaving 20 bases between them. This CDR3 has 17 residues. Germline CDR1 is DFQATT and CDR2 is SNEGSKA (reference sequence). The CDR3 sequence: CSARDGWGDGTPDTQYF. The CDR3 DNA reads as TGCAGTGCTAGAGATGGTTGGGGGGACGGAACACCAGATACGCAGTATTTT.

The sample holds many counts of this clonotype. This rearrangement joins TRBV29-1 to TRBJ2-6; TRBD1 might be the D (6 bases). Per the germline V gene, CDR1 is SQVTM and CDR2 is ANQGSEA. V lost 7 bases to trimming and J lost 2 bases, with 9 bases between them. The CDR3 length is 13 residues. Written as DNA, the CDR3 is TGCAGCGCCAACAGGGCTGGGGCCAACGTCCTGACTTTC. Its protein product is CSANRAGANVLTF. Together with reference TRBV29-1 and TRBJ2-6, the CDR3 gives the full variable domain: SAVISQKPSRDICQRGTSLTIQCQVDSQVTMMFWYRQQPGQSLTLIATANQGSEATYESGFVIDKFPISRPNLTFSTLTVSNMSPEDSSIYLCSANRAGANVLTFGAGSRLTVL.

CDR3 sequence: CASSQGTSGRGTDTQYF. CDR3 DNA sequence: TGCGCCAGCAGCCAGGGTACTAGCGGGAGAGGCACAGATACGCAGTATTTT. This chain connects TRBV4-1 to TRBJ2-3; TRBD2 agrees at 11 bases. CDR3 length: 17 residues. The V gene end was trimmed by 3 bases and the J gene end by 1 base; junction bases not matched to a gene: 6. Germline-derived CDR1 and CDR2 are MGHRA and YSYEKL.

This clonotype has a count of ten or more. The rearrangement joins TRBV9 to TRBJ2-2; TRBD1 is a possible D gene (5 bases). The CDR3 extends over 14 amino acids. Germline CDR1 and CDR2: SGDLS and YYNGEE. V lost 3 bases to trimming and J lost 4 bases, with 10 bases between them. In DNA, the CDR3 is TGTGCCAGCAGCGCCAGGGCCGGCACCGGGGAGCTGTTTTTT. This sequence encodes CASSARAGTGELFF.

Only a few counts were recorded for this clonotype. The chain recombines TRBV14 with TRBJ2-5, with D possibly matching TRBD1 (6 bases). V lost 3 bases, J lost 5 bases, and 13 bases lay in between. Germline CDR1 SGHDN, CDR2 FVKESK. CDR3 length: 14 amino acids. The CDR3 DNA follows: TGTGCCAGCAGCCACGGGACACTGAGGGAGACCCAGTACTTC. The encoded protein is CASSHGTLRETQYF.

This clonotype came up a few times. The V and J genes are TRBV4-1 and TRBJ1-4; perhaps TRBD1 as D (6 bases). V was cut by 4 bases and J by 7 bases, with 19 bases left in between. Germline loops: CDR1 MGHRA, CDR2 YSYEKL. This CDR3 region has 16 residues. CDR3 region: CASSRLWGQGGEKLFF. CDR3 DNA: TGCGCCAGCAGCCGCCTTTGGGGGCAGGGAGGTGAAAAACTGTTTTTT.

This clonotype showed up many times. This chain links TRBV7-3 with TRBJ2-1; D is possibly TRBD2 (5 bases). Germline CDR1 reads SGHTA; CDR2 reads FQGTGA. The CDR3 contains 14 residues. Trimming shortened V by 8 bases and J by 3 bases, and 14 bases separated the two germline ends. The CDR3 nucleotides are TGTGCCAGCTCAGAGGGAGTGGGCTACAATGAGCAGTTCTTC. It is translated as CASSEGVGYNEQFF.

The chain couples TRBV7-8 to TRBJ2-1; tentative D call: TRBD2 (6 bases). Germline V gene sequence: CDR1 SGHVS, CDR2 FQNEAQ. V gave up 7 bases and J gave up 8 bases, with 18 bases separating them. The CDR3 sequence is 14 residues long. The CDR3 DNA is TGTGCCAGCACCCCTAACCGGGACTTTTATGAGCAGTTCTTC. Protein: CASTPNRDFYEQFF. The whole variable domain, remainder taken from reference TRBV7-8 and TRBJ2-1, is GAGVSQSPRYKVAKRGQDVALRCDPISGHVSLFWYQQALGQGPEFLTYFQNEAQLDKSGLPSDRFFAERPEGSVSTLKIQRTQQEDSAVYLCASTPNRDFYEQFFGPGTRLTVL.

This clonotype was counted ten times or more. The V and J genes are TRBV6-2 or TRBV6-3 and TRBJ2-1; 12 nucleotides agree with TRBD2. V lost 2 bases, J lost 4 bases, and 3 bases stayed unmatched. CDR3 length: 16 residues. CDR1 is MNHEY, CDR2 SVGEGT, per germline. The CDR3 region has the DNA TGTGCCAGCAGTTACCCCGGACTAGCGGGATACAATGAGCAGTTCTTC. Translated, it gives CASSYPGLAGYNEQFF.

The chain joins TRBV18 to TRBJ1-1; 7 bases line up with TRBD1. CDR1 is KGHSH, CDR2 LQKENI, per germline. The CDR3 covers 14 residues. The trim removed 7 bases at V and 0 bases at J, leaving 5 bases unmatched. In DNA, the CDR3 is TGTGCCAGCTTCAGGGGGGGTATGAACACTGAAGCTTTCTTT. Encoded protein: CASFRGGMNTEAFF.

This clonotype was seen many times. The gene calls are TRBV7-2 and TRBJ1-2; possibly TRBD1 for D (5 bases). Germline loops: CDR1 SGHTA, CDR2 FQGNSA. Between the trimmed V and J ends, which lost 5 bases and 5 bases, there was a span of 9 bases. This CDR3 comprises 12 residues. CDR3 in DNA: TGTGCCAGCAGCGCGTCAGGGTATGGCTACACCTTC. This codes for CASSASGYGYTF.

This clonotype was seen at least ten times. This chain joins TRBV18 and TRBJ2-1, with unresolved D. The V end lost 6 bases, the J end lost 7 bases, and 10 bases lay between the germline ends. The germline V gene has CDR1 KGHSH and CDR2 LQKENI. The length of the CDR3 is 12 residues. Written as DNA, the CDR3 is TGTGCCAGCTCCCAACGGGTGAATGAGCAGTTCTTC. Amino acids: CASSQRVNEQFF. Full variable domain (remainder filled in from reference TRBV18 and TRBJ2-1): NAGVMQNPRHLVRRRGQEARLRCSPMKGHSHVYWYRQLPEEGLKFMVYLQKENIIDESGMPKERFSAEFPKEGPSILRIQQVVRGDSAAYFCASSQRVNEQFFGPGTRLTVL.

V gene TRBV14 combines with J gene TRBJ2-4, with D uncertain. V was pared by 1 base and J by 6 bases, with 7 bases between. CDR3 length: 13 residues. CDR1 and CDR2 (germline): SGHDN, FVKESK. The CDR3 here is CASSQGTGNIQYF. The DNA for the CDR3 is TGTGCCAGCAGCCAAGGGACGGGAAACATTCAGTACTTC. The complete variable domain, with remaining parts taken from reference TRBV14 and TRBJ2-4, reads EAGVTQFPSHSVIEKGQTVTLRCDPISGHDNLYWYRRVMGKEIKFLLHFVKESKQDESGMPNNRFLAERTGGTYSTLKVQPAELEDSGVYFCASSQGTGNIQYFGAGTRLSVL.

The gene calls are TRBV29-1 and TRBJ2-1; 10 bases match TRBD2. Germline V gene lookup returns CDR1 SQVTM and CDR2 ANQGSEA. Trimming cost V 4 bases and J 8 bases; bases outside gene matches: 8. This CDR3 has 14 residues. The CDR3 here is CSVVPSGSQHEQFF. Written as DNA, the CDR3 is TGCAGCGTTGTTCCTAGCGGGAGTCAGCATGAGCAGTTCTTC.

Many counts were recorded for this clonotype. This chain links TRBV20-1 with TRBJ2-1, with D maybe TRBD2 (6 bases). V lost 4 bases, J lost 7 bases, and 20 bases lay in between. The germline gives CDR1 DFQATT, CDR2 SNEGSKA (reference sequence). The CDR3 loop spans 15 amino acids. The CDR3: CSAMPSATGLNEQFF. The CDR3 region has the DNA TGCAGTGCTATGCCTAGCGCCACGGGCTTGAATGAGCAGTTCTTC.

The genes are TRBV7-9 and TRBJ2-7; TRBD2 matches 12 bases. Germline CDR1 SEHNR, CDR2 FQNEAQ (reference sequence). V lost 3 bases, J lost 6 bases, and 9 bases stayed unmatched. The CDR3 spans 16 residues. DNA of the CDR3: TGTGCCAGCAGCTTGGCCCAGACTAGCGGGAGTCTCGAGCAGTACTTC. Its translation: CASSLAQTSGSLEQYF.

In this sample, this clonotype turned up a few times. The rearrangement uses TRBV6-1 and TRBJ2-2; TRBD1 aligns across 7 bases. The CDR3 length is 15 residues. Germline V CDR1 and CDR2: MNHNS, SASEGT. Germline trimming cut 1 base from V and 3 bases from J; bases unmatched to any gene: 2. The CDR3 nucleotides read TGTGCCAGCAGTGAAGGGGACAGCTACACCGGGGAGCTGTTTTTT. It is translated as CASSEGDSYTGELFF.

At least ten counts were recorded for this clonotype. This chain uses TRBV5-1 with TRBJ2-5; no clear D gene. Looked up from germline, CDR1 is SGHRS and CDR2 is YFSETQ. V lost 2 bases and J lost 1, with 6 bases in between. This CDR3 is 13 amino acids long. This CDR3 reads CASSLTSQETQYF. CDR3 coding DNA: TGCGCCAGCAGCTTAACAAGCCAAGAGACCCAGTACTTC.

V and J are TRBV7-9 and TRBJ2-7; 11 bases match TRBD2. The germline gives CDR1 SEHNR, CDR2 FQNEAQ (reference sequence). This CDR3 region has 15 residues. The trim removed 5 bases at V and 6 bases at J, leaving 9 bases unmatched. The CDR3 DNA reads TGTGCCAGCAGCCAAATAGCGGGAGGGCCTGTCGAGCAGTACTTC. Its protein is CASSQIAGGPVEQYF.